The rows below give T cell receptor beta chains drawn from one sample of a study of T cells in Graves' hyperthyroidism and ophthalmopathy. TCRdb re-analysed the multiplex PCR reads in MiXCR, keeping a single row per CDR3 protein. The sample records approximately 210,000 distinct CDR3 sequences, 15% to 20% being singletons. The sample comprised blood. All receptors come from a man aged 50-60 years with Graves' hyperthyroidism. Each CDR3 is given with its conserved first and last residue. A D gene is named only where the DNA matches it firmly. Where a row states a size, it is once, few, many or the class of an expanded clone; other rows omit it.

J	size	V	D	CDR3	DNA
TRBJ1-1	many	TRBV28	NA	CASSGPQGHAEAFF	TGTGCCAGCAGTGGACCACAGGGCCACGCTGAAGCTTTCTTT
TRBJ2-2	many	TRBV7-3	TRBD2	CASSRTSGNTGELFF	TGTGCCAGCAGCCGGACTAGCGGGAACACCGGGGAGCTGTTTTTT
TRBJ1-2	many	TRBV12-3/TRBV12-4	NA	CASSLVRNLYYGYTF	TGTGCCAGCAGTTTAGTCCGGAATCTTTACTATGGCTACACCTTC
TRBJ2-1	NA	TRBV20-1	TRBD1	CSARDRSVPNEQFF	TGCAGTGCTAGGGACAGGTCGGTTCCTAATGAGCAGTTCTTC
TRBJ2-2	few	TRBV6-2/TRBV6-3	NA	CASRYTGELFF	TGTGCCAGCAGATACACCGGGGAGCTGTTTTTT
TRBJ2-5	few	TRBV5-6	TRBD1	CASSIRGETQYF	TGTGCCAGCAGTATCAGGGGGGAGACCCAGTACTTC
TRBJ2-2	NA	TRBV28	NA	CASNRQRSGELFF	TGTGCCAGCAACCGACAGAGGTCCGGGGAGCTGTTTTTT
TRBJ2-1	many	TRBV7-2	NA	CASSLIRISSYNEQFF	TGTGCCAGCAGCTTAATTCGTATTAGCTCCTACAATGAGCAGTTCTTC
TRBJ2-7	few	TRBV2	TRBD2	CASSEGTSYERYF	TGTGCCAGCAGTGAGGGGACTAGCTACGAGCGGTACTTC
TRBJ2-1	NA	TRBV19	TRBD1	CASSIVAGTGPFSKQFF	TGTGCCAGTAGTATAGTGGCCGGGACAGGGCCCTTCAGTAAGCAGTTCTTC
TRBJ2-3	few	TRBV5-4	NA	CASSPGRVGTDTQYF	TGTGCCAGCAGCCCGGGACGGGTGGGCACAGATACGCAGTATTTT
TRBJ2-5	NA	TRBV3-1	NA	CASSQDWERETQYF	TGTGCCAGCAGCCAAGATTGGGAGAGGGAGACCCAGTACTTC
TRBJ1-2	few	TRBV2	NA	CASSSQDGAINYGYTF	TGTGCCAGCAGCTCCCAAGACGGAGCGATTAACTATGGCTACACCTTC
TRBJ1-2	NA	TRBV28	NA	CASSFRWDYGYTF	TGTGCCAGCAGTTTTCGGTGGGACTATGGCTACACCTTC
TRBJ1-2	NA	TRBV2	NA	CASSEVGYTF	TGTGCCAGCAGTGAGGTTGGCTACACCTTC
TRBJ2-1	many	TRBV30	NA	CAWRGLRHYNEQFF	TGTGCCTGGAGGGGGTTAAGGCACTACAATGAGCAGTTCTTC
TRBJ1-5	NA	TRBV30	NA	CAWSATGGGQPQHF	TGTGCCTGGAGTGCTACGGGGGGGGGACAGCCCCAGCATTTT
TRBJ2-1	many	TRBV5-1	TRBD1	CASSLMGQGAPDEQFF	TGCGCCAGCAGCCTCATGGGACAGGGGGCGCCTGATGAGCAGTTCTTC
TRBJ2-1	few	TRBV6-2/TRBV6-3	NA	CASTKGLISYNEQFF	TGTGCCAGCACTAAAGGACTTATCTCCTACAATGAGCAGTTCTTC
TRBJ2-1	many	TRBV28	TRBD2	CASSPEEGLALGNEQFF	TGTGCCAGCAGTCCGGAGGAGGGACTAGCGTTAGGAAATGAGCAGTTCTTC
TRBJ2-5	NA	TRBV5-1	TRBD2	CASSLVVAGDDFGETQYF	TGCGCCAGCAGCTTGGTCGTAGCGGGAGATGATTTTGGGGAGACCCAGTACTTC
TRBJ1-1	many	TRBV3-1	NA	CASSQSGVEAFF	TGTGCCAGCAGCCAATCTGGGGTTGAAGCTTTCTTT
TRBJ2-7	many	TRBV12-3/TRBV12-4	NA	CASSLYGDSYYEQYF	TGTGCCAGCAGTTTATATGGTGACAGCTATTACGAGCAGTACTTC
TRBJ2-5	few	TRBV11-2	NA	CASGWAGVETQYF	TGTGCCAGCGGCTGGGCAGGGGTGGAGACCCAGTACTTC
TRBJ2-4	NA	TRBV5-4	NA	CASSLGQSDIQYF	TGTGCCAGCAGCTTGGGCCAGTCTGACATTCAGTACTTC
TRBJ1-2	few	TRBV5-5	NA	CASSTGAGDGYTF	TGTGCCAGCAGCACGGGAGCCGGGGATGGCTACACCTTC
TRBJ2-1	few	TRBV12-3/TRBV12-4	TRBD1	CASRSGTGNEQFF	TGTGCCAGCAGGTCCGGGACAGGCAATGAGCAGTTCTTC
TRBJ1-5	NA	TRBV10-2	NA	CASSEGWQPQHF	TGCGCCAGCAGTGAGGGGTGGCAGCCCCAGCATTTT
TRBJ1-1	many	TRBV18	TRBD1	CASSPPGRDSRTEAFF	TGTGCCAGCTCACCACCGGGAAGGGACAGCCGTACTGAAGCTTTCTTT
TRBJ1-5	NA	TRBV20-1	TRBD1	CSARDGDRLQPQHF	TGCAGTGCTAGAGATGGGGACAGGCTGCAGCCCCAGCATTTT
TRBJ2-2	NA	TRBV12-3/TRBV12-4	TRBD1	CASRRGPRRYTGELFF	TGTGCCAGCCGCAGGGGGCCCCGGAGGTACACCGGGGAGCTGTTTTTT
TRBJ2-1	once	TRBV24-1	NA	CATSDGSPYRDEQFF	TGTGCCACCAGTGATGGGTCACCATATAGAGATGAGCAGTTCTTC
TRBJ1-2	NA	TRBV9	NA	CASSVVNSFNGYTF	TGTGCCAGCAGCGTAGTTAACAGTTTTAATGGCTACACCTTC
TRBJ1-2	NA	TRBV30	NA	CAWSVFEEYGYTF	TGTGCCTGGAGTGTATTCGAGGAATATGGCTACACCTTC
TRBJ1-1	many	TRBV2	NA	CASSEEVNTEAFF	TGTGCCAGCAGTGAAGAGGTGAACACTGAAGCTTTCTTT
TRBJ2-5	many	TRBV7-2	NA	CASSSGAYQETQYF	TGTGCCAGCAGCTCCGGGGCCTATCAAGAGACCCAGTACTTC
TRBJ2-3	NA	TRBV4-2	NA	CASSQGQRHTDTQYF	TGTGCCAGCAGCCAAGGCCAGCGGCACACAGATACGCAGTATTTT
TRBJ1-2	many	TRBV3-1	NA	CASSLQLGSLYGYTF	TGTGCCAGCAGCCTGCAGTTGGGGTCCCTCTATGGCTACACCTTC
TRBJ1-1	many	TRBV5-1	NA	CASNGQMNTEAFF	TGCGCCAGCAACGGACAGATGAACACTGAAGCTTTCTTT
TRBJ2-7	NA	TRBV2	NA	CASSGFESGYEQYF	TGTGCCAGCAGTGGATTTGAATCGGGATACGAGCAGTACTTC
TRBJ2-2	few	TRBV7-9	TRBD1	CASSTDRGPTGELFF	TGTGCCAGCAGTACCGACAGGGGGCCCACCGGGGAGCTGTTTTTT
TRBJ2-3	many	TRBV7-9	NA	CASNRPPADTQYF	TGTGCCAGCAACAGACCCCCGGCAGATACGCAGTATTTT
TRBJ1-3	few	TRBV5-1	TRBD1	CASSPSRAGGGGNTIYF	TGCGCCAGCAGCCCGTCCCGGGCAGGGGGCGGTGGAAACACCATATATTTT
TRBJ2-2	many	TRBV10-3	TRBD1	CAIRAGQGKDTGELFF	TGTGCCATCAGAGCGGGACAGGGGAAGGACACCGGGGAGCTGTTTTTT
TRBJ1-1	many	TRBV7-2	NA	CASSLYFLGQNTEAFF	TGTGCCAGCAGTTTATATTTCCTGGGACAGAACACTGAAGCTTTCTTT
TRBJ1-4	NA	TRBV4-1	NA	CASSRRLNEKLFF	TGCGCCAGCAGCCGTCGGCTGAATGAAAAACTGTTTTTT
TRBJ2-1	many	TRBV7-9	TRBD2	CASRGRTGTSGNNEQFF	TGTGCCAGCAGGGGTCGAACCGGGACTAGCGGGAACAATGAGCAGTTCTTC
TRBJ2-2	many	TRBV6-5	NA	CASSYSGGGELFF	TGTGCCAGCAGTTACTCGGGTGGCGGGGAGCTGTTTTTT
TRBJ1-5	many	TRBV28	NA	CASSEWDNNQPQHF	TGTGCCAGCAGTGAATGGGACAACAATCAGCCCCAGCATTTT
TRBJ2-7	many	TRBV18	TRBD2	CASSPTSVYYEQYF	TGTGCCAGCTCCCCGACTAGCGTATACTACGAGCAGTACTTC
TRBJ2-7	many	TRBV2	TRBD2	CASRRLAGGPNEQYF	TGTGCCAGCAGGAGACTAGCGGGAGGGCCAAACGAGCAGTACTTC
TRBJ2-7	many	TRBV10-2	NA	CASSESMGTPSYEQYF	TGCGCCAGCAGTGAGTCGATGGGGACTCCTTCCTACGAGCAGTACTTC
TRBJ2-1	few	TRBV2	NA	CASSVYNYNEQFF	TGTGCCAGCAGTGTATACAACTACAATGAGCAGTTCTTC
TRBJ2-2	NA	TRBV20-1	TRBD2	CSAKGALAGGATGELFF	TGCAGTGCTAAAGGGGCTCTAGCGGGAGGGGCTACCGGGGAGCTGTTTTTT
TRBJ2-7	many	TRBV20-1	TRBD2	CSARQTSGALHPTYEQYF	TGCAGTGCTAGGCAGACTAGCGGGGCTCTCCACCCAACTTACGAGCAGTACTTC